This T cell receptor (beta chain) was observed in a study of T cells after yellow fever vaccination. TCRdb reanalysed the 5' RACE reads using MiXCR and keeps one entry per CDR3 protein. The sample contains some 420,000 distinct CDR3 sequences, approximately 18% of which appear only once. From germline, CDR1 is SGHAT and CDR2 FQNNGV. The ends were cut back, 5 bases at V and 8 bases at J, with 15 bases in the middle. This CDR3 contains 13 residues. Material: PBMCs, obtained before the yellow fever booster vaccination. This chain joins TRBV11-2 and TRBJ1-1; D ambiguous. The receptor's source is a young man who received the YFV17D yellow fever vaccine. The CDR3 DNA is TGTGCCAGCAGCAGGTTTGGAAGGGAGGAAGCTTTCTTT. Amino acids: CASSRFGREEAFF.